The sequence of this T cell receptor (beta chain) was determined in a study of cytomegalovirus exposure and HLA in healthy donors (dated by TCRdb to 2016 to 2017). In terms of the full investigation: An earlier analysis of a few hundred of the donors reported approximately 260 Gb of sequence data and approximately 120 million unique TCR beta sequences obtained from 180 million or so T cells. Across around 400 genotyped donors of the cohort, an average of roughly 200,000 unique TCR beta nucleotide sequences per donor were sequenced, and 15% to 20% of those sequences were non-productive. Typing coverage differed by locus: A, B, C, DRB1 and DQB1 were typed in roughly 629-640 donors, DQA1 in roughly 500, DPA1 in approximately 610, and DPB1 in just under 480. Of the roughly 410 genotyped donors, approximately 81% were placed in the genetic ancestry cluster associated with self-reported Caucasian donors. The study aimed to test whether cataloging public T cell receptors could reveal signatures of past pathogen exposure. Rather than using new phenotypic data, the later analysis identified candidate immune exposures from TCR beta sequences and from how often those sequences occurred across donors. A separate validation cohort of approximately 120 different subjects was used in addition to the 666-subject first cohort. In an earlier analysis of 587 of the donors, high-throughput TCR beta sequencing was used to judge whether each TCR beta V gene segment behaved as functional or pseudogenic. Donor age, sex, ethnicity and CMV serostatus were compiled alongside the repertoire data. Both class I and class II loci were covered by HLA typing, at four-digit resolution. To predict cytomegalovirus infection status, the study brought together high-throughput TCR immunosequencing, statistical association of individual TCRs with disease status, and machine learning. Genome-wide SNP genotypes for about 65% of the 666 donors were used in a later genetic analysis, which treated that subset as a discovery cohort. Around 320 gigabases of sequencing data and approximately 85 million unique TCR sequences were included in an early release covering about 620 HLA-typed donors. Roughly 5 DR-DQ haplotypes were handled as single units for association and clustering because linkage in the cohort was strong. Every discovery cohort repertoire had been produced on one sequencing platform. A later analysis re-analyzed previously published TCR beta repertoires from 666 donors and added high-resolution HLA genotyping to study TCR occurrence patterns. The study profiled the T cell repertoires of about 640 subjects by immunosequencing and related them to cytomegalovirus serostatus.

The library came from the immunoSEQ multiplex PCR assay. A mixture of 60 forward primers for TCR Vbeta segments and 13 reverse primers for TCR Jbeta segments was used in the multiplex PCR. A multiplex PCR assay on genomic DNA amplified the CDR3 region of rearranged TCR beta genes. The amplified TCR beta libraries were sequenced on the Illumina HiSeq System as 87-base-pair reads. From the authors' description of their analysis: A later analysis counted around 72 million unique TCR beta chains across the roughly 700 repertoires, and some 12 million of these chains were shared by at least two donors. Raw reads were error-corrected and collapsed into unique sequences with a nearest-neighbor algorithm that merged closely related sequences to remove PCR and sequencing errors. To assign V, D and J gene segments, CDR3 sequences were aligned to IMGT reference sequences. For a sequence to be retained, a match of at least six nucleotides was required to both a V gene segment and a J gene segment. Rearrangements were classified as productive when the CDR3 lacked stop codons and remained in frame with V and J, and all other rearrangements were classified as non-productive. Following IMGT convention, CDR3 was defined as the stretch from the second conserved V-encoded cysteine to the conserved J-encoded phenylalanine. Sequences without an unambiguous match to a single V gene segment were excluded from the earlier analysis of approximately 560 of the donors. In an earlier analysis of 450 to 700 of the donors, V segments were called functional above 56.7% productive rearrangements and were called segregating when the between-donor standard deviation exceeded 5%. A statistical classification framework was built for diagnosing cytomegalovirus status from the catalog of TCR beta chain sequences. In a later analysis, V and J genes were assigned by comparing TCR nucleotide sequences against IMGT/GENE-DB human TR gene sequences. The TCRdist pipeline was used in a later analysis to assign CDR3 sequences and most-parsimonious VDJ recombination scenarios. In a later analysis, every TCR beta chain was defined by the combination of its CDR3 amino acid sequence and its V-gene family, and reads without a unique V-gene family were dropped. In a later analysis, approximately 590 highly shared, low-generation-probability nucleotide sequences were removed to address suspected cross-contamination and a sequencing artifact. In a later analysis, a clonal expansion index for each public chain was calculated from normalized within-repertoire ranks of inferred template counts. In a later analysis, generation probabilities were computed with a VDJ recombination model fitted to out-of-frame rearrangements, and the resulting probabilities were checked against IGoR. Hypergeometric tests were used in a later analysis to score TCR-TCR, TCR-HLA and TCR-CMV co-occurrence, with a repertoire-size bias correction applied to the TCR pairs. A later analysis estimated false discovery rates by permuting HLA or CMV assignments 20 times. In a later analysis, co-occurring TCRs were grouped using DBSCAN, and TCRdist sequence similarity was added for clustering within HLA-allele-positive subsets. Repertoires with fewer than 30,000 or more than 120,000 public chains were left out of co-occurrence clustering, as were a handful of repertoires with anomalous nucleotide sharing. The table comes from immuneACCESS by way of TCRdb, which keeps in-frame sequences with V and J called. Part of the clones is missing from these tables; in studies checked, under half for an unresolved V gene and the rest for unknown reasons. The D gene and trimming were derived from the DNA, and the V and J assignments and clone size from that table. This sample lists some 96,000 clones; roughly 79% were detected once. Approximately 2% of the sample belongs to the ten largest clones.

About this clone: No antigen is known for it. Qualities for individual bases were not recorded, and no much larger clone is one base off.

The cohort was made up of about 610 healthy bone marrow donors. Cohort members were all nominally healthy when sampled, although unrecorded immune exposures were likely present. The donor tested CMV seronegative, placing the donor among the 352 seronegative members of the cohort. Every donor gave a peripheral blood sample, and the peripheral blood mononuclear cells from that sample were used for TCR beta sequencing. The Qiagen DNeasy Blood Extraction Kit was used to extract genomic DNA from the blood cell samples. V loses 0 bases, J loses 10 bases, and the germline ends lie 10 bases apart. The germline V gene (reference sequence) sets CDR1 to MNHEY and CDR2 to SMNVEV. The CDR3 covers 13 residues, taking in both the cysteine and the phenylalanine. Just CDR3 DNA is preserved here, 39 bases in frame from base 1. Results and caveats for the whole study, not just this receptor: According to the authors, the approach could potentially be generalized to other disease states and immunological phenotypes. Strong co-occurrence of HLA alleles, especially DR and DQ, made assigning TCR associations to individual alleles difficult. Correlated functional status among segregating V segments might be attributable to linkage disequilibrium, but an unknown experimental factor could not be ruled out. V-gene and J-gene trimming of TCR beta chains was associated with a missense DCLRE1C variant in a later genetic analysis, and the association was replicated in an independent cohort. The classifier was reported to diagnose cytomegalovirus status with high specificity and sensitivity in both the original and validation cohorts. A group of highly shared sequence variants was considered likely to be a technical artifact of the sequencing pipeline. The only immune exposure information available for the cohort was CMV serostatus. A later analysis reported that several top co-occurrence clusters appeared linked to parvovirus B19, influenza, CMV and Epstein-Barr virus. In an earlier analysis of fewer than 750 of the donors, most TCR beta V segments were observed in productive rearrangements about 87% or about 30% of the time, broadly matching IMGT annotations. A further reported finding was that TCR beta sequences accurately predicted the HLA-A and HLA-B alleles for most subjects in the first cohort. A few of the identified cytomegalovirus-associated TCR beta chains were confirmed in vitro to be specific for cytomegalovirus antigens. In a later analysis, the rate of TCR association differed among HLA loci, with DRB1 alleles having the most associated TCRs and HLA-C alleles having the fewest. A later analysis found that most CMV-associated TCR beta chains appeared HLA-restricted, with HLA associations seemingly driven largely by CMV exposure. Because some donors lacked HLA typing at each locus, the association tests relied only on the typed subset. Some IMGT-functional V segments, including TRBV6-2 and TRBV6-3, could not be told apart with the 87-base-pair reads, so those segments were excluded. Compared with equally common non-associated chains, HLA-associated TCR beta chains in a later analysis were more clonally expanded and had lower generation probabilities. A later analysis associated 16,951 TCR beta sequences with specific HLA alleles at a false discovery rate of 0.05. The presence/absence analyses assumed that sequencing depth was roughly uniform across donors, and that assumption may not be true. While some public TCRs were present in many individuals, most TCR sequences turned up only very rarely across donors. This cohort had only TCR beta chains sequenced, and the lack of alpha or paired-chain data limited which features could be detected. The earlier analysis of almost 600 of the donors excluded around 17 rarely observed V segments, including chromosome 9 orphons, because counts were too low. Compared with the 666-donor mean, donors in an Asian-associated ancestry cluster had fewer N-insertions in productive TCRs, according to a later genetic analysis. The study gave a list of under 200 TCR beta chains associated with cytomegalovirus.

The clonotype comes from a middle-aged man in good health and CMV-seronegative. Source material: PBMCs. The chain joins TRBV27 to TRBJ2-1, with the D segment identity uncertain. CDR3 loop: CASSLSVWAEQFF. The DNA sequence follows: TGTGCCAGCAGTTTATCGGTTTGGGCGGAGCAGTTCTTC.